These T cell receptor beta chains were read from a single sample in a study of blood T cell repertoires in COVID-19. Here immunoSEQ multiplex PCR was the method, and the copy in TCRdb shows in-frame clones only, minus some. Here the sample spans around 430,000 clones, approximately 88% being singletons. The sample consisted of peripheral blood. The receptors shown here come from a woman in her fifties or sixties with COVID-19, enrolled during active disease. Each CDR3 is given with its conserved first and last residue. A D gene is named only where the DNA matches it firmly. Clone size is given for some rows only: seen once, a few or many times, or a class if the clone is expanded.

clone_size,v_call,d_call,j_call,cdr3_aa,cdr3_nt
.,TRBV7-9,TRBD1,TRBJ2-7,CASSVPGTGYYEQYF,TGTGCCAGCAGCGTACCCGGGACAGGGTACTACGAGCAGTACTTC
.,TRBV6-5,.,TRBJ1-5,CASSPTGYSNQPQHF,TGTGCCAGCAGTCCCACAGGTTATAGCAATCAGCCCCAGCATTTT
.,TRBV2,TRBD1,TRBJ2-7,CASSVQGIYEQYF,TGTGCCAGCAGTGTACAGGGGATCTACGAGCAGTACTTC
.,TRBV29-1,.,TRBJ1-2,CSVERQIADGYTF,TGCAGCGTTGAAAGACAGATAGCGGATGGCTACACCTTC
.,TRBV7-8,TRBD1,TRBJ2-7,CASSSGTGALIGSYEQYF,TGTGCCAGCAGCTCCGGGACAGGGGCCCTGATCGGATCCTACGAGCAGTACTTC
.,TRBV7-2,.,TRBJ2-2,CASSLRPGVHTGELFF,TGTGCCAGCAGCCTGCGCCCGGGGGTCCACACCGGGGAGCTGTTTTTT
.,TRBV6-5,.,TRBJ2-4,CASSYSGGLLYF,TGTGCCAGCAGTTACTCCGGGGGACTCCTGTACTTC
.,TRBV25-1,.,TRBJ1-5,CASSAMQPQHF,TGTGCCAGCAGTGCCATGCAGCCCCAGCATTTT
.,TRBV9,TRBD2,TRBJ2-1,CASSLSGGAANEQFF,TGTGCCAGCAGCCTTAGCGGGGGGGCCGCCAATGAGCAGTTCTTC
.,TRBV30,TRBD2,TRBJ2-3,CAWTAGGGPDTQYF,TGTGCCTGGACCGCGGGGGGCGGACCTGATACGCAGTATTTT
.,TRBV5-1,.,TRBJ1-2,CASSYDLNYGYTF,TGCGCCAGCAGCTACGACTTGAACTATGGCTACACCTTC
.,TRBV9,.,TRBJ1-6,CASSVMSISYNSPLHF,TGTGCCAGCAGCGTTATGAGCATTTCCTATAATTCACCCCTCCACTTT
.,TRBV2,TRBD1,TRBJ1-2,CASSLGQARFGYTF,TGTGCCAGCAGTCTCGGACAGGCCAGGTTTGGCTACACCTTC
.,TRBV11-1,.,TRBJ1-1,CASSSDRTNTEAFF,TGTGCCAGCAGCTCCGACAGGACTAACACTGAAGCTTTCTTT
.,TRBV19,.,TRBJ1-5,CASRRLFNQPQHF,TGTGCCAGTAGGAGGTTGTTCAATCAGCCCCAGCATTTT
.,TRBV27,.,TRBJ2-7,CASSLSGSSYEQYF,TGTGCCAGCAGTTTATCTGGGAGCTCCTACGAGCAGTACTTC
.,TRBV5-6,.,TRBJ1-1,CAVPPSPGLNTEAFF,TGTGCCGTCCCTCCGTCGCCAGGGCTTAACACTGAAGCTTTCTTT
.,TRBV7-3,.,TRBJ2-6,CASSLIHSGANVLTF,TGTGCCAGCAGCTTAATCCACTCTGGGGCCAACGTCCTGACTTTC
once,TRBV25-1,.,TRBJ1-2,CASSEYGRGEGGYTF,TGTGCCAGCAGTGAATATGGGAGGGGGGAAGGTGGCTACACCTTC
.,TRBV18,.,TRBJ2-1,CASSPPQVNEQFF,TGTGCCAGCTCACCCCCACAGGTCAATGAGCAGTTCTTC
.,TRBV7-5,.,TRBJ2-7,CASSFTGVEQYF,TGTGCCAGCAGCTTTACAGGGGTAGAGCAGTACTTC
once,TRBV12-5,TRBD2,TRBJ2-7,CASGGLAGQSIGYEQYF,TGTGCTAGTGGGGGACTAGCGGGACAATCTATAGGCTACGAGCAGTACTTC
.,TRBV6-5,TRBD1,TRBJ1-2,CASLPTGGNGYTF,TGTGCCAGCTTACCCACAGGGGGGAATGGCTACACCTTC
.,TRBV12-3/TRBV12-4,.,TRBJ2-7,CASSLVASYEQYF,TGTGCCAGCAGTTTAGTAGCCTCCTACGAGCAGTACTTC
.,TRBV3-1/TRBV3-2,.,TRBJ2-7,CASSQQNEQYF,TGTGCCAGCAGCCAACAGAACGAGCAGTACTTC
.,TRBV29-1,TRBD2,TRBJ2-3,CSVDSSGGDTQYF,TGCAGCGTTGATTCTAGCGGGGGAGATACGCAGTATTTT
.,TRBV7-8,TRBD1,TRBJ1-1,CASSLVGGTGGAEAFF,TGTGCCAGCAGCCTAGTGGGAGGGACAGGAGGGGCTGAAGCTTTCTTT
.,TRBV4-1,.,TRBJ1-4,CASSLRTGGFEKLFF,TGCGCCAGCAGCCTTCGGACGGGGGGGTTTGAAAAACTGTTTTTT
.,TRBV13,.,TRBJ2-1,CASSSRLEGSANEQFF,TGTGCCAGCAGCTCCCGACTAGAGGGGAGTGCGAATGAGCAGTTCTTC
.,TRBV25-1,.,TRBJ2-1,CASSDINYSYNEQFF,TGTGCCAGCAGTGATATTAACTACTCCTACAATGAGCAGTTCTTC
.,TRBV3-1/TRBV3-2,TRBD1,TRBJ2-5,CASSQADRGRVETQYF,TGTGCCAGCAGCCAAGCGGACAGGGGGCGAGTGGAGACCCAGTACTTC
.,TRBV28,.,TRBJ1-2,CASSLIRRREGDGYTF,TGTGCCAGCAGTTTAATTCGGCGCAGGGAGGGTGATGGCTACACCTTC
.,TRBV2,.,TRBJ1-6,CASTVSSYNSPLHF,TGTGCCAGCACCGTGAGCTCCTATAATTCACCCCTCCACTTT
.,TRBV28,.,TRBJ1-2,CASSLVGATNYGYTF,TGTGCCAGCAGTTTGGTGGGGGCAACCAACTATGGCTACACCTTC
.,TRBV7-9,TRBD1,TRBJ1-4,CASSFGQGEREKLFF,TGTGCCAGCAGCTTCGGACAGGGAGAGAGGGAAAAACTGTTTTTT
few,TRBV5-1,.,TRBJ2-7,CASSRGASSYEQYF,TGCGCCAGCAGCCGGGGAGCAAGCTCCTACGAGCAGTACTTC
once,TRBV7-3,TRBD2,TRBJ2-1,CASSLTPSGGTAYNEQFF,TGTGCCAGCAGCTTAACCCCTAGCGGGGGGACGGCCTACAATGAGCAGTTCTTC
.,TRBV30,TRBD1,TRBJ1-2,CAWSVATGGNGYTF,TGTGCCTGGAGTGTTGCGACAGGGGGCAATGGCTACACCTTC
.,TRBV14,.,TRBJ1-1,CASNPTANTEAFF,TGTGCCAGCAACCCGACAGCTAACACTGAAGCTTTCTTT
.,TRBV9,.,TRBJ1-2,CASSVGTLYGYTF,TGTGCCAGCAGCGTAGGGACACTCTATGGCTACACCTTC
.,TRBV5-1,TRBD1,TRBJ2-7,CASRLDRGSDEQYF,TGCGCCAGCAGACTGGACAGGGGGTCGGACGAGCAGTACTTC
.,TRBV27,.,TRBJ1-1,CASSPRGARDRNTEAFF,TGTGCCAGCAGTCCCCGGGGGGCTCGTGACAGGAACACTGAAGCTTTCTTT
.,TRBV15,.,TRBJ1-1,CATSRDQGLRTEAFF,TGTGCCACCAGCAGAGATCAGGGGCTGCGCACTGAAGCTTTCTTT
.,TRBV2,.,TRBJ1-1,CASRDLTEAFF,TGTGCCAGCAGGGACTTGACTGAAGCTTTCTTT
.,TRBV13,TRBD1,TRBJ2-2,CASSLRTGNTGELFF,TGTGCCAGCAGCCTACGGACAGGGAACACCGGGGAGCTGTTTTTT
once,TRBV7-8,TRBD2,TRBJ2-7,CASSSSGGYTYEQYF,TGTGCCAGCAGCTCTAGCGGGGGCTACACCTACGAGCAGTACTTC
.,TRBV29-1,.,TRBJ1-2,CSVEDYRSYGYTF,TGCAGCGTTGAAGATTACAGGAGCTATGGCTACACCTTC
.,TRBV30,.,TRBJ2-7,CAWSVGGLGSEQYF,TGTGCCTGGAGTGTAGGGGGATTGGGTTCCGAGCAGTACTTC
.,TRBV3-1/TRBV3-2,.,TRBJ2-7,CASSQAVGGSPGYF,TGTGCCAGCAGCCAGGCCGTAGGTGGGTCGCCGGGGTACTTC
.,TRBV9,.,TRBJ1-2,CASSAQGLNYGYTF,TGTGCCAGCAGCGCACAGGGATTAAACTATGGCTACACCTTC
.,TRBV2,.,TRBJ2-5,CASNLGFQETQYF,TGTGCCAGCAACTTGGGCTTCCAAGAGACCCAGTACTTC
.,TRBV5-5,.,TRBJ2-1,CASSLLRTDYNEQFF,TGTGCCAGCAGCTTGCTTAGGACAGACTACAATGAGCAGTTCTTC
few,TRBV3-1/TRBV3-2,.,TRBJ1-6,CASSPIFGVGSPLHF,TGTGCCAGCAGCCCCATATTTGGTGTCGGGTCACCCCTCCACTTT
.,TRBV5-6,TRBD1,TRBJ2-1,CASSPYRTGGLAYNEQFF,TGTGCCAGCAGCCCATACCGGACAGGGGGCCTAGCTTACAATGAGCAGTTCTTC
.,TRBV25-1,TRBD1,TRBJ1-6,CASSETGGPYNSPLHF,TGTGCCAGCAGTGAGACAGGGGGCCCCTATAATTCACCCCTCCACTTT